One sample yielded the 19 T cell receptor beta chains listed below, sequenced in a study of blood T cell repertoires in COVID-19. The data were produced by immunoSEQ multiplex PCR, yet TCRdb's version contains in-frame clones alone and is incomplete. The table lists some 170,000 clones, about 70% of them singletons. Sequencing input: peripheral blood. The receptors stem from a woman between 45 and 60 years old with active or convalescent COVID-19.

This sequence joins TRBV28 and TRBJ1-4, with D unresolved. CDR1 MDHEN and CDR2 SYDVKM come from the germline V gene. The CDR3 contains 14 residues. V lost 3 bases and J lost 0, with 5 bases in between. CDR3 residues: CASSFQATNEKLFF. DNA of the CDR3: TGTGCCAGCAGTTTTCAGGCAACTAATGAAAAACTGTTTTTT.

The sample holds one count of this clone. Other DNA sequences in the same sample also yield this CDR3. This chain connects TRBV18 to TRBJ1-1, with a tentative D call TRBD1 (5 bases). V was shortened by 2 bases and J by 2 bases, with 6 bases between the two germline ends. The CDR3 runs to 13 residues. Germline CDR1 reads KGHSH; CDR2 reads LQKENI. The CDR3, as DNA: TGTGCCAGCTCACCAAGGGGAAACACTGAAGCTTTCTTT. Encoded protein: CASSPRGNTEAFF.

The rearrangement links TRBV29-1 to TRBJ2-7; tentative D call: TRBD1 (6 bases). The CDR3 is 12 amino acids. CDR1 and CDR2 from the germline V gene are SQVTM and ANQGSEA. V dropped 4 bases and J dropped 1 base, with 8 bases sitting between them. The CDR3 loop reads CSVVDRSYEQYF. For the CDR3, the DNA is TGCAGCGTTGTGGACAGATCCTACGAGCAGTACTTC.

The rearrangement uses TRBV12-3 or TRBV12-4 and TRBJ1-2, with D hard to call. V dropped 7 bases and J dropped 4 bases, with 10 bases sitting between them. This CDR3 has 12 amino acids. The CDR3 loop is CASTPSLYGYTF. The DNA of the CDR3 is TGTGCCAGCACCCCCTCCCTCTATGGCTACACCTTC.

This clone has just one count. This chain links TRBV7-2 with TRBJ1-1; 12 bases map to TRBD1. The CDR3 totals 16 residues. CDR1 is SGHTA, CDR2 FQGNSA, per germline. Trimming took 4 bases from V and 4 from J; bases not matched to a gene: 7. CDR3 nucleotide sequence: TGTGCCAGCAGCTCCGGGGACAGGGGGCGAGGCACTGAAGCTTTCTTT. Translated: CASSSGDRGRGTEAFF.

This clone was observed a few times. The chain is built from TRBV19 and TRBJ1-2, with D possibly matching TRBD1 (5 bases). With 3 bases removed from V and 1 base from J, the gap between germline ends came to 9 bases. Germline CDR1 reads LNHDA; CDR2 reads SQIVND (reference sequence). The CDR3 runs to 14 residues. This CDR3 reads CASSILTDNYGYTF. CDR3 sequence (DNA): TGTGCCAGTAGTATCCTGACAGATAACTATGGCTACACCTTC.

The chain couples TRBV19 to TRBJ1-2; 7 nucleotides agree with TRBD1. Trimming took 2 bases from V and 8 from J; bases not matched to a gene: 5. The CDR3 extends over 13 amino acids. Germline V gene sequence: CDR1 LNHDA, CDR2 SQIVND (reference sequence). CDR3 sequence (DNA): TGTGCCAGTAGTATATCGCAGGGACAGGGCTACACCTTC. Translation: CASSISQGQGYTF.

The genes are TRBV28 and TRBJ1-1; perhaps TRBD1 as D (6 bases). The CDR3 spans 14 residues. V was shortened by 5 bases and J by 5 bases, with 15 bases between the two germline ends. Looked up from germline, CDR1 is MDHEN and CDR2 is SYDVKM. CDR3 sequence reads: CASSLQGGRTEAFF. In nucleotides, the CDR3 is TGTGCCAGCAGTCTACAGGGTGGAAGGACTGAAGCTTTCTTT.

This chain links TRBV4-3 with TRBJ1-4; 7 bases are a match to TRBD1. The CDR3 extends over 16 amino acids. V dropped 0 bases and J dropped 7; count of bases not matched to a gene: 8. Germline CDR1 and CDR2: LGHNA and YSLEER. The CDR3 DNA is TGCGCCAGCAGCCAAGAAGGGACAGCGTGGGGTGAAAAACTGTTTTTT. It encodes CASSQEGTAWGEKLFF.

This chain links TRBV20-1 with TRBJ1-2, with D tentatively TRBD1 (6 bases). Germline V gene data show CDR1 as DFQATT and CDR2 as SNEGSKA (reference sequence). This CDR3 has 11 amino acids. V was clipped by 3 bases and J by 8 bases, with 10 bases between them. The CDR3 is CSASWTAGYTF. The CDR3 DNA sequence: TGCAGTGCTAGCTGGACAGCCGGCTACACCTTC.

The chain combines TRBV5-8 with TRBJ1-1; 7 bases map to TRBD1. The V gene's germline CDR1 is SGHTS and CDR2 YDEGEE. Losses at the gene ends were 0 bases for V and 2 bases for J; bases not matched to a gene: 7. The CDR3 length is 16 residues. CDR3 protein: CASSLAQGIHNTEAFF. The DNA of the CDR3 is TGTGCCAGCAGCTTGGCACAGGGGATTCATAACACTGAAGCTTTCTTT.

This chain joins TRBV30 and TRBJ2-2; D is unresolved. The germline CDR1 and CDR2 sequences are GTSNPN and SVGIG (reference sequence). The CDR3 is 13 residues long. V dropped 0 bases and J dropped 2 bases, with 4 bases sitting between them. For the CDR3, the DNA is TGTGCCTGGAGTGTACACAACACCGGGGAGCTGTTTTTT. It is translated as CAWSVHNTGELFF.

The V call is TRBV4-3, the J call TRBJ1-1; TRBD1 agrees at 7 bases. CDR3 size: 15 residues. Germline V gives CDR1 LGHNA, CDR2 YSLEER. V lost 3 bases and J lost 0; bases outside the gene matches: 4. CDR3 sequence (DNA): TGCGCCAGCAGCCACACAGGACAGGTGAACACTGAAGCTTTCTTT. Translating it yields CASSHTGQVNTEAFF.

The chain joins TRBV27 to TRBJ1-6, with unresolved D. CDR3 length: 15 amino acids. Deletions cut 4 bases from V and 7 bases from J, with 14 bases between. The germline gives CDR1 MNHEY, CDR2 SMNVEV (reference sequence). CDR3 in amino acids: CASSSRPVGNSPLHF. DNA of the CDR3: TGTGCCAGCAGTTCCCGTCCGGTGGGCAATTCACCCCTCCACTTT.

The gene calls are TRBV7-2 and TRBJ2-7, with 8 nucleotides matching TRBD2. CDR1 is SGHTA, CDR2 FQGNSA, per germline. The CDR3 sequence is 16 residues long. V shed 0 bases, J shed 0 bases, and the junction held 4 bases outside the gene matches. DNA of the CDR3: TGTGCCAGCAGCTTAGCTAGCGGGGCCACCTCCTACGAGCAGTACTTC. Its translation is CASSLASGATSYEQYF.

The chain has TRBV27 and TRBJ2-1, with D perhaps matching TRBD1 (5 bases). The CDR3 is 12 residues long. V dropped 2 bases and J dropped 12 bases, with 11 bases sitting between them. The germline CDR1 and CDR2 sequences are MNHEY and SMNVEV (reference sequence). In nucleotides, the CDR3 is TGTGCCAGCAGTTTACGGCAGGGCCCGCAGTTCTTC. As protein: CASSLRQGPQFF.

With regard to this clone: A much larger clone lies one base from this, so it may be a read error. CDR3 nucleotide sequence: TGCGCCAGCAGCCTTGGGGGACCAGGGGGGAGAACTGAAGCTTTCTTT. Amino acid sequence: CASSLGGPGGRTEAFF. V usage is TRBV5-1 and J usage is TRBJ1-1; 7 bases align to TRBD1. The CDR3 runs 16 residues. V shed 4 bases, J shed 5 bases, and the junction held 14 bases outside the gene matches. CDR1 is SGHRS, CDR2 YFSETQ, per germline. The entire variable domain, with the rest obtained from reference TRBV5-1 and TRBJ1-1, is as follows: KAGVTQTPRYLIKTRGQQVTLSCSPISGHRSVSWYQQTPGQGLQFLFEYFSETQRNKGNFPGRFSGRQFSNSRSEMNVSTLELGDSALYLCASSLGGPGGRTEAFFGQGTRLTVV.

This clone has more than one count but fewer than ten. V and J are TRBV5-1 and TRBJ2-3, with D perhaps TRBD1 (6 bases). The CDR3 contains 16 residues. From germline, CDR1 is SGHRS and CDR2 YFSETQ. Trimming cost V 3 bases and J 4 bases, with 18 bases left between them. DNA for the CDR3: TGCGCCAGCAGCTATAGCCCTGGACAGCAAGCAGATACGCAGTATTTT. Translated, it gives CASSYSPGQQADTQYF.

This clone came up a few times. The chain combines TRBV13 with TRBJ2-2, with 7 nucleotides matching TRBD2. CDR1 is PRHDT, CDR2 FYEKMQ, per germline (reference sequence). CDR3 length: 16 residues. With 5 bases clipped from V and 4 bases from J, the junction kept 10 bases outside the gene matches. For the CDR3, the DNA is TGTGCCAGCAGCCCCCGGGCTAGCGGCCTCACCGGGGAGCTGTTTTTT. This translates into CASSPRASGLTGELFF.